The 19 T cell receptor beta chains presented below share a single source sample, sequenced in a study of blood T cell repertoires in COVID-19. The repertoire was sequenced with immunoSEQ multiplex PCR; TCRdb's copy has only in-frame clones and lacks some. The data contain roughly 220,000 clones, roughly 90% of them singletons. The specimen was peripheral blood. Every receptor here comes from a man aged 25-45 years who had recovered from COVID-19.

The rearrangement joins TRBV30 to TRBJ1-6, with D tentatively TRBD1 (5 bases). Deletions cut 4 bases from V and 15 bases from J, with 13 bases between. The CDR3 length is 11 residues. Germline CDR1 reads GTSNPN; CDR2 reads SVGIG (reference sequence). CDR3 amino acids: CAWNGGDVLHF. The CDR3 DNA follows: TGTGCCTGGAACGGGGGGGATGTCCTCCACTTT.

The J gene is TRBJ1-2, the V gene TRBV5-1, with 9 bases that match TRBD1. The germline CDR1 and CDR2 sequences are SGHRS and YFSETQ. CDR3 length: 14 residues. J lost 3 bases, V lost 3 bases, and 3 bases had no gene match. The DNA for the CDR3 is TGCGCCAGCAGCTATGACAGGGGGGACTATGGCTACACCTTC. Encoded protein: CASSYDRGDYGYTF. The entire variable domain, with the rest obtained from reference TRBV5-1 and TRBJ1-2, is as follows: KAGVTQTPRYLIKTRGQQVTLSCSPISGHRSVSWYQQTPGQGLQFLFEYFSETQRNKGNFPGRFSGRQFSNSRSEMNVSTLELGDSALYLCASSYDRGDYGYTFGSGTRLTVV.

The V call is TRBV4-1, the J call TRBJ1-1; 9 bases align to TRBD1. The CDR3 extends over 15 amino acids. CDR1 is MGHRA and CDR2 is YSYEKL in the germline V gene. Germline trimming cut 3 bases from V and 4 bases from J; bases unmatched to any gene: 6. The CDR3 protein is CASSQIQGAGTEAFF. The CDR3 nucleotides read TGCGCCAGCAGCCAGATACAGGGGGCAGGCACTGAAGCTTTCTTT.

V and J are TRBV4-3 and TRBJ1-5; D remains unclear. V was clipped by 1 base and J by 1 base, with 14 bases between them. This CDR3 has 17 residues. Per germline, CDR1 LGHNA and CDR2 YSLEER. The CDR3 sequence: CASSQGAMLESNQPQHF. The CDR3, as DNA: TGCGCCAGCAGCCAAGGTGCGATGTTGGAGAGCAATCAGCCCCAGCATTTT.

The chain recombines TRBV12-3 or TRBV12-4 with TRBJ1-6; D is ambiguous. The CDR3 contains 13 residues. The ends were cut back, 3 bases at V and 8 bases at J, with 8 bases in the middle. The CDR3 coding sequence is TGTGCCAGCAGTTTGCGGGCGCATTCACCCCTCCACTTT. Protein product: CASSLRAHSPLHF.

The rearrangement links TRBV19 to TRBJ2-7; possibly TRBD2 for D (5 bases). Trimming cost V 4 bases and J 3 bases, with 13 bases left between them. The germline V gene has CDR1 LNHDA and CDR2 SQIVND (reference sequence). CDR3 length equals 14 residues. DNA for the CDR3: TGTGCCAGTAGTAGCCAGATGGGGAGCTACGAGCAGTACTTC. Protein product: CASSSQMGSYEQYF.

This chain uses TRBV5-1 with TRBJ2-7; the match to TRBD1 covers 7 bases. The germline V gene encodes CDR1 SGHRS and CDR2 YFSETQ. V shed 4 bases, J shed 1 base, and the junction held 14 bases outside the gene matches. CDR3 length equals 17 residues. The CDR3 here is CASSRLRQGEGSYEQYF. The CDR3 DNA is TGCGCCAGCAGCCGACTTCGACAGGGTGAGGGATCCTACGAGCAGTACTTC.

This sequence joins TRBV24-1 and TRBJ2-7; a weak D match, TRBD1 (6 bases). This CDR3 is built from 11 residues. Trimming took 6 bases from V and 7 from J, leaving 9 bases between them. The germline CDR1 and CDR2 sequences are KGHDR and SFDVKD. The CDR3 loop is CATSKGGEQYF. CDR3 coding DNA: TGTGCCACCAGTAAAGGGGGAGAGCAGTACTTC.

The gene calls are TRBV9 and TRBJ2-1; TRBD1 agrees at 12 bases. The V and J ends lost 2 bases and 0 bases, in that order; junction bases with no gene match: 12. The V gene's germline CDR1 is SGDLS and CDR2 YYNGEE. The length of the CDR3 is 20 residues. As DNA, the CDR3 is TGTGCCAGCAGCGTGTGGGGGACAGGGGGCCACCTCAGCTCCTACAATGAGCAGTTCTTC. It translates to CASSVWGTGGHLSSYNEQFF. The full variable domain, completed using reference TRBV9 and TRBJ2-1, is DSGVTQTPKHLITATGQRVTLRCSPRSGDLSVYWYQQSLDQGLQFLIQYYNGEERAKGNILERFSAQQFPDLHSELNLSSLELGDSALYFCASSVWGTGGHLSSYNEQFFGPGTRLTVL.

This chain connects TRBV3-1 (or the pseudogene TRBV3-2) to TRBJ1-4; possible D gene TRBD1, 6 bases. The germline gives CDR1 LGHDT, CDR2 YNNKEL (reference sequence). This CDR3 has 14 residues. V shed 4 bases and J shed 5 bases, with 11 bases lying between them. The CDR3 loop reads CASSLRTANEKLFF. Written as DNA, the CDR3 is TGTGCCAGCAGCCTCCGGACAGCGAATGAAAAACTGTTTTTT.

The table lists this clone with a few counts. This chain connects TRBV19 to TRBJ2-7, with 9 positions matching TRBD1. Germline V gives CDR1 LNHDA, CDR2 SQIVND (reference sequence). V was clipped by 3 bases and J by 2 bases; unmatched bases: 5. The CDR3 loop spans 15 amino acids. In DNA form, the CDR3 reads TGTGCCAGTAGTATCCGGGACAGGGTAACCTACGAGCAGTACTTC. It encodes CASSIRDRVTYEQYF.

The CDR3 protein is CASSRSGKNTEAFF. In nucleotides, the CDR3 is TGTGCCAGCAGCCGATCAGGGAAGAACACTGAAGCTTTCTTT. The chain carries TRBV9 and TRBJ1-1; D might be TRBD1 (5 bases). The CDR3 is 14 residues long. Looked up from germline, CDR1 is SGDLS and CDR2 is YYNGEE. V dropped 4 bases and J dropped 1 base, with 11 bases sitting between them.

This clone was seen only once. The chain recombines TRBV7-9 with TRBJ2-7; 7 nucleotides line up with TRBD1. V dropped 3 bases and J dropped 4; count of bases not matched to a gene: 6. CDR3 length equals 14 residues. Germline values: CDR1 SEHNR, CDR2 FQNEAQ (reference sequence). The CDR3 region has the DNA TGTGCCAGCAGCTTCCGGGACAGCTTTTACGAGCAGTACTTC. Its protein product is CASSFRDSFYEQYF.

This clone was detected only a few times. The V gene is TRBV7-2, the J gene TRBJ1-1; D may be TRBD1 (5 bases). The germline CDR1 and CDR2 sequences are SGHTA and FQGNSA. V gave up 2 bases and J gave up 4 bases, with 11 bases separating them. The CDR3 sequence is 14 residues long. The CDR3: CASSLSGRGTEAFF. The CDR3 DNA follows: TGTGCCAGCAGCTTATCAGGGAGGGGCACTGAAGCTTTCTTT.

The chain combines TRBV11-2 with TRBJ1-2, with D possibly matching TRBD1 (6 bases). V was cut by 1 base and J by 4 bases, with 13 bases left in between. The germline V gene encodes CDR1 SGHAT and CDR2 FQNNGV. The CDR3 sequence is 15 residues long. The CDR3 here is CASSLAMDRGYGYTF. The CDR3 bases are TGTGCCAGCAGCTTAGCCATGGACAGAGGCTATGGCTACACCTTC.

V gene TRBV11-3 combines with J gene TRBJ1-1; 7 nucleotides line up with TRBD1. Germline CDR1 reads SGHNT; CDR2 reads YENEEA. The CDR3 sequence is 12 residues long. Trimming at V came to 0 bases and at J to 12 bases, leaving 4 bases not matched to a gene. This CDR3 is CASSLEGGTTFF. The CDR3, as DNA: TGTGCCAGCAGCTTAGAAGGGGGCACGACTTTCTTT.

V and J are TRBV5-5 and TRBJ1-6; TRBD1 is a possible D gene (6 bases). This CDR3 has 14 amino acids. The V gene's germline CDR1 is SGHKS and CDR2 YYEKEE (reference sequence). Trimming cost V 7 bases and J 5 bases, with 13 bases left between them. CDR3 in amino acids: CASLSGGDNSPLHF. CDR3 nucleotides: TGTGCCAGCCTGTCGGGGGGCGATAATTCACCCCTCCACTTT.

The V and J genes are TRBV7-2 and TRBJ2-5, with 12 bases fitting TRBD2. The V gene's germline CDR1 is SGHTA and CDR2 FQGNSA. The trim removed 2 bases at V and 9 bases at J, leaving 7 bases unmatched. This CDR3 comprises 15 residues. The CDR3 spells CASSLTTSGGRSQYF. CDR3 DNA: TGTGCCAGCAGCTTAACGACTAGCGGGGGAAGGTCCCAGTACTTC.

V usage is TRBV6-5 and J usage is TRBJ2-3; the D gene is possibly TRBD2 (5 bases). Per germline, CDR1 MNHEY and CDR2 SVGAGI. The germline V and J ends were trimmed by 8 bases and 1 base, with 10 bases remaining between them. The length of the CDR3 is 13 residues. CDR3 in amino acids: CASGSSGTDTQYF. The CDR3 DNA sequence: TGTGCCAGCGGGAGTAGCGGCACAGATACGCAGTATTTT.